The following is a TCR beta chain sequence with its context. What it recognizes is unknown. This sample was taken from a study of shared clonotypes between healthy human individuals. Germline V gene lookup returns CDR1 LGHNA and CDR2 YSLEER. This CDR3 contains 16 residues. With 0 bases clipped from V and 8 bases from J, the junction kept 10 bases outside the gene matches. General study points: When naive CD4 clonotypes were compared across a few donors, approximately 5% were shared.

Some clones are missing from TCRdb's copy, which holds only in-frame ones; the method was immunoSEQ multiplex PCR. Of approximately 980,000 clones listed, roughly 72% are singletons. The sample was memory CD4+ T cells sorted from blood. Documented subset: CD45RA-negative fraction. The sequence derives from a man between 18 and 35 years old in good health. V and J are TRBV4-3 and TRBJ1-2, with 9 bases identical to TRBD1. The CDR3 loop reads CASSQEIETGGRGYTF. The CDR3 DNA sequence: TGCGCCAGCAGCCAAGAGATCGAGACAGGGGGTCGGGGCTACACCTTC.